At least ten counts were recorded for the clone carrying this T cell receptor (beta chain). What was amplified from RNA transcripts were TCR beta CDR3 regions. When the TCR CDR3 underwent first-round RT-PCR, the HTBI primer set was used. TCRdb processed the multiplex PCR reads anew with MiXCR; each CDR3 protein has one entry. Seen here are 400,000 or so distinct CDR3 sequences, approximately 15% observed once, and the top ten hold about 18%. This sample stems from a study of T cells in Graves' hyperthyroidism and ophthalmopathy. About the study: At initial diagnosis, before any treatment had begun, peripheral blood was obtained.

The trim removed 0 bases at V and 7 bases at J, leaving 9 bases unmatched. Per the germline V gene, CDR1 is SGHNT and CDR2 is YENEEA. The CDR3 is made up of 16 amino acids. Active moderate-to-severe ophthalmopathy, Clinical Activity Score at least 3, NOSPECS at least 4, under 3 months' duration. Diagnosing involved the use of clinical symptoms, serum thyroxine and TRAb, thyroid ultrasound and orbital computed tomography. From less than 13 ml of fresh peripheral blood, PBMCs were isolated. The specimen sequenced was blood. This receptor was obtained from a woman in her twenties or thirties with Graves' ophthalmopathy. The chain employs TRBV11-3 and TRBJ2-1, with 7 bases matching TRBD2. The CDR3 DNA reads as TGTGCCAGCAGCTTAGAATTCGGCGGGGGTTTAAATGAGCAGTTCTTC. Its translation: CASSLEFGGGLNEQFF.